This TCR beta chain was profiled in a study of neurological immune-mediated disorders. Overall study results and limits: Multiple sclerosis, the disease with the least TCR clonal expansion, fell below healthy controls, whereas HTLV-1-associated myelopathy showed the most.

TCRdb redid the calling of the 5' RACE reads with MiXCR, one entry per CDR3 protein. The table records under 40,000 distinct CDR3 sequences, almost 7.5% of them present only once. CDR1 SEHNR and CDR2 FQNEAQ come from the germline V gene (reference sequence). V lost 5 bases and J lost 2; bases outside the gene matches: 7. This CDR3 contains 15 residues. In this sample, this clonotype turned up many times. Its antigen is unidentified. This sequence was found in a woman aged 40-49 years in good health. This chain links TRBV7-9 with TRBJ2-3, with 7 bases lining up with TRBD1. The specimen was PBMCs. CDR3 bases: TGTGCCAGCAGCACCGGGACAGCCTTCACAGATACGCAGTATTTT. Its protein is CASSTGTAFTDTQYF. The full variable domain, rest sourced from reference TRBV7-9 and TRBJ2-3, is DTGVSQNPRHKITKRGQNVTFRCDPISEHNRLYWYRQTLGQGPEFLTYFQNEAQLEKSRLLSDRFSAERPKGSFSTLEIQRTEQGDSAMYLCASSTGTAFTDTQYFGPGTRLTVL.